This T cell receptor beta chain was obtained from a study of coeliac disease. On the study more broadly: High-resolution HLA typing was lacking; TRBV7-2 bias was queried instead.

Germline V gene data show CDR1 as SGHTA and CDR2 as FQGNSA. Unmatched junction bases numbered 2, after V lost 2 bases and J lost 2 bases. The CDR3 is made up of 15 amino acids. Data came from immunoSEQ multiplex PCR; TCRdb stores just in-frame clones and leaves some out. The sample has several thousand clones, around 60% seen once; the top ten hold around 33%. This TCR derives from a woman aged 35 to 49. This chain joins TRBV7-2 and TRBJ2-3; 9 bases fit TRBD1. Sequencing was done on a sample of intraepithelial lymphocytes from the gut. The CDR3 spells CASSLRTGATDTQYF. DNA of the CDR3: TGTGCCAGCAGCTTACGGACAGGGGCCACAGATACGCAGTATTTT.